This T cell receptor beta chain was retrieved from a study of blood T cell repertoires in COVID-19. This clone was recorded only once. Those enrolled, adults aged roughly 18 to 89 years, came from about 24 US areas. Cohorts were assigned according to the clinical history that participants reported. In the original processing: Reference gene primer amplification gave nucleated cell count estimates. The assay was immunoSEQ multiplex PCR, and TCRdb's table has in-frame clones only and misses some. D and trimming were read from the DNA, whereas the V and J calls and clone size are those reported in that table. The repertoire includes approximately 290,000 clones, approximately 85% of them detected once, and roughly 4% sits in the top ten. V shed 5 bases, J shed 7 bases, and the junction held 24 bases outside the gene matches. The germline gives CDR1 SEHNR, CDR2 FQNEAQ (reference sequence). The CDR3 sequence is 19 residues long.

Sequencing used PBMCs or T cells enriched from blood (not recorded which). V and J are TRBV7-9 and TRBJ1-2; 8 nucleotides agree with TRBD1. The clonotype was recovered from a young woman who had recovered from COVID-19. CDR3 loop: CASSLTTPGQVFRGPGYTF. In nucleotides, the CDR3 is TGTGCCAGCAGCCTTACTACGCCGGGACAGGTATTTCGAGGGCCTGGCTACACCTTC.